This passage covers 32 T cell receptor beta chains from one sample sequenced in a study of T cells in women clearing cervical HPV infection. The method was immunoSEQ multiplex PCR; TCRdb's version includes in-frame clones alone and lacks a portion of them. Its table lists approximately 17,000 clones. Material for sequencing was blood buffy coat. The receptors come from a woman between 18 and 69 years old with a cervical HPV16 infection that either progressed to CIN3+ or cleared (not recorded which).

Concerning this clone itself: The read ends 3 residues before the CDR3 terminus; that terminus is restored from the germline J gene. The rearrangement links TRBV7-8 to TRBJ2-7; D gene ambiguous. The V end was cut by 1 base, the J end by 5 bases, with 3 bases between. In germline, CDR1 is SGHVS, CDR2 FQNEAQ. The CDR3 is 11 amino acids. Partial CDR3 DNA: TGTGCCAGCAGCTTAGTCGACGAG. Translated: CASSLVDE. The whole CDR3 sequence reads CASSLVDEQYF.

Remarks on this clone: The CDR3 is cut off 3 residues early in the read; its end comes from the germline J gene. The chain uses TRBV4-1 and TRBJ2-7, with D maybe TRBD2 (6 bases). The CDR3 is 14 amino acids. Trimming took 1 base from V and 0 from J, leaving 7 bases between them. Germline V CDR1 and CDR2: MGHRA, YSYEKL. The CDR3 bases that were read are TGCGCCAGCAGCCAAGGACTAGTCTCCTACGAG. It translates to CASSQGLVSYE. The whole CDR3 sequence reads CASSQGLVSYEQYF.

CDR3 DNA, as far as it was read: TGTGCCAGTTACGGGGGTCATGAG. Translation: CASYGGHE. In full, the CDR3 reads CASYGGHEQFF. V and J are TRBV19 and TRBJ2-1; TRBD2 is a possible D gene (6 bases). The read is 3 residues too short to cover the CDR3 end, so that end is filled in from the germline J gene. V was pared by 8 bases and J by 8 bases, with 10 bases between. The CDR3 has 11 residues. The germline CDR1 and CDR2 sequences are LNHDA and SQIVND (reference sequence).

The covered CDR3 bases are TGTGCCAGCAGGCACCCCGGGACAGGGGGGGAGACC. Encoded protein: CASRHPGTGGET. The full CDR3 sequence reads CASRHPGTGGETQYF. The chain has TRBV12-3 or TRBV12-4 and TRBJ2-5; 11 bases match TRBD1. The CDR3 end falls 3 residues outside the read, so it is completed with the germline J gene. The CDR3 has 15 amino acids. J gave up 5 bases and V 6 bases, and 8 bases lay outside the gene matches.

CDR3 region: CSVATGGTNQPQHF. The sequenced CDR3 bases are TGCAGCGTAGCCACAGGGGGGACCAATCAGCCC. J is TRBJ1-5 and V is TRBV29-1; 8 bases line up with TRBD1. The read gets to within 3 residues of the CDR3 end, and the germline J gene fills in the rest. Germline V gives CDR1 SQVTM, CDR2 ANQGSEA. V shed 6 bases and J 3 bases; nucleotides not matched to a gene: 7. This CDR3 region has 14 residues. Supplemented by reference TRBV29-1 and TRBJ1-5, the full variable domain reads SAVISQKPSRDICQRGTSLTIQCQVDSQVTMMFWYRQQPGQSLTLIATANQGSEATYESGFVIDKFPISRPNLTFSTLTVSNMSPEDSSIYLCSVATGGTNQPQHFGDGTRLSIL.

With respect to this clone: The read terminates 3 residues before the CDR3 end, so the remaining end is supplied by the germline J gene. The chain employs TRBV14 and TRBJ1-1; D remains unclear. Germline V gene sequence: CDR1 SGHDN, CDR2 FVKESK. The CDR3 length is 15 residues. Trimming shortened V by 0 bases and J by 1 base, and 9 bases separated the two germline ends. CDR3 DNA, as far as it was read: TGTGCCAGCAGCCAAGATCTCGCAGGGAACACTGAA. Its translation: CASSQDLAGNTE. The entire CDR3 protein reads CASSQDLAGNTEAFF.

A remark on this clone: Read coverage stops 3 residues before the CDR3 terminus; the germline J gene supplies the remainder. This sequence joins TRBV7-8 and TRBJ1-1, with D hard to call. Trimming stripped 3 bases from V and 3 bases from J, with 11 bases between. The CDR3 contains 14 residues. CDR1 and CDR2 from the germline V gene are SGHVS and FQNEAQ. The part of the CDR3 DNA that was read is TGTGCCAGCAGCTTCCCCCCACGGGACACTGAA. As protein: CASSFPPRDTE. The CDR3, in full, reads CASSFPPRDTEAFF.

With regard to this clone: The read ends 3 residues before the CDR3 terminus; that terminus is restored from the germline J gene. The J gene is TRBJ2-1, the V gene TRBV7-2; D is unclear. Germline V gives CDR1 SGHTA, CDR2 FQGNSA. This CDR3 spans 14 amino acids. The germline V and J ends were trimmed by 5 bases and 5 bases, with 13 bases remaining between them. CDR3 DNA, as far as it was read: TGTGCCAGCAGCGAAGGTTCAGATGACAATGAG. Protein product: CASSEGSDDNE. The complete CDR3 reads CASSEGSDDNEQFF.

In regard to this clone: The read comes to an end 3 residues before the CDR3 does, leaving the germline J gene to fill in the end. V and J are TRBV11-2 and TRBJ2-1, with a possible D match to TRBD1 (6 bases). Germline CDR1 is SGHAT and CDR2 is FQNNGV. The length of the CDR3 is 12 residues. The V end lost 10 bases, the J end lost 2 bases, and 9 bases lay between the germline ends. The CDR3 bases that were read are TGTGCCATCCGACAGGCCTACAATGAG. Protein sequence: CAIRQAYNE. The complete CDR3 reads CAIRQAYNEQFF.

Comments on this clone: From the germline J gene comes the end of the CDR3, since the read stops 3 residues before it. The gene calls are TRBV19 and TRBJ2-2, with 11 bases aligning to TRBD1. The V segment lost 5 bases and the J segment 4 bases; nucleotides outside the gene matches: 6. This CDR3 contains 16 residues. In germline, CDR1 is LNHDA, CDR2 SQIVND (reference sequence). CDR3 sequence reads: CASSRRDRGGTGELFF. The sequenced CDR3 bases are TGTGCCAGTAGTCGGCGGGACAGGGGGGGCACCGGGGAG.

Concerning this clone: Sequencing ends 3 residues short of the CDR3 end; the germline J gene provides the rest. The rearrangement joins TRBV20-1 to TRBJ2-5; 8 bases fit TRBD1. Looked up from germline, CDR1 is DFQATT and CDR2 is SNEGSKA (reference sequence). The CDR3 spans 12 residues. The V and J ends lost 5 bases and 5 bases, in that order; junction bases with no gene match: 4. CDR3 bases read: TGCAGTGCTTCGACAGGGGAGGAGACC. Translated, it gives CSASTGEET. The full CDR3 is CSASTGEETQYF.

Considering frequency, this clone is medium-sized. The read terminates 3 residues ahead of where the CDR3 ends, so the germline J gene completes it. J is TRBJ2-7 and V is TRBV2; maybe TRBD2 (6 bases). V was clipped by 8 bases and J by 2 bases, with 10 bases between them. This CDR3 is built from 12 residues. CDR1 and CDR2 (germline): SNHLY, FYNNEI. The DNA read from the CDR3 is TGTGCCAGCGGGGACTCCGCCTACGAG. The encoded protein is CASGDSAYE. In full, the CDR3 is CASGDSAYEQYF.

Notes on this clone: The CDR3 extends 3 residues past the end of the read, so its final part is completed from the germline J gene. The chain carries TRBV19 and TRBJ1-1, with TRBD1 matching over 8 bases. Germline lookup yields CDR1 LNHDA and CDR2 SQIVND (reference sequence). The CDR3 is made up of 16 amino acids. Unmatched junction bases numbered 10, after V lost 2 bases and J lost 5 bases. The chain's CDR3 is CASSILTGAGRTEAFF. The CDR3 DNA, read in part, is TGTGCCAGTAGTATACTGACAGGGGCGGGTAGAACTGAA.

Comments on this clone: The read stops 3 residues short of the end of the CDR3; the missing end is completed from the germline J gene. V is TRBV7-9 and J is TRBJ1-1; the match to TRBD1 covers 7 bases. The CDR3 is made up of 12 amino acids. The germline CDR1 and CDR2 sequences are SEHNR and FQNEAQ (reference sequence). The covered CDR3 bases are TGTGCCAGCAGATACGGACAGGAGGAT. Translated, it gives CASRYGQED. Given in full, the CDR3 is CASRYGQEDAFF.

A remark on this clone: The read terminates 3 residues before the CDR3 end, so the remaining end is supplied by the germline J gene. The V gene is TRBV19, the J gene TRBJ2-4; tentative D call: TRBD1 (5 bases). Germline lookup yields CDR1 LNHDA and CDR2 SQIVND (reference sequence). Trimming stripped 2 bases from V and 7 bases from J, with 12 bases between. The CDR3 has 14 residues. This CDR3 is CASSISQGRNIQYF. Partial CDR3 DNA: TGTGCCAGTAGTATAAGCCAGGGAAGGAACATT.

Concerning this clone: The CDR3 end falls 3 residues outside the read, so it is completed with the germline J gene. The V call is TRBV6-1, the J call TRBJ1-5, with 8 bases aligning to TRBD1. There are 16 residues in the CDR3. The junction had 7 bases not matched to a gene; V was cut back by 1 base and J by 5 bases. From germline, CDR1 is MNHNS and CDR2 SASEGT. The chain's CDR3 is CASSEGDRGGHQPQHF. Incomplete CDR3 DNA: TGTGCCAGCAGTGAAGGAGACAGGGGAGGTCATCAGCCC.

About this clone: Coverage ceases 3 residues before the CDR3 finishes, and the germline J gene fills in the end. The rearrangement uses TRBV7-8 and TRBJ2-1, with 7 bases lining up with TRBD2. CDR1 is SGHVS, CDR2 FQNEAQ, per germline. V was clipped by 4 bases and J by 5 bases; unmatched bases: 8. CDR3 size: 15 residues. CDR3 DNA, as far as it was read: TGTGCCAGCAGCTCAGTGGTGGCGGGGGACAATGAG. Amino acid sequence: CASSSVVAGDNE. The whole CDR3 protein reads CASSSVVAGDNEQFF.

Concerning this clone itself: The CDR3 goes on 3 residues after the read ends, and that part is filled in from the germline J gene. The V and J genes are TRBV20-1 and TRBJ2-5; 11 bases map to TRBD2. The V gene's germline CDR1 is DFQATT and CDR2 SNEGSKA (reference sequence). Trimming removed 0 bases from V and 4 bases from J; junction bases left unmatched: 10. This CDR3 contains 17 residues. CDR3 DNA, as far as it was read: TGCAGTGCTAGAGATCCGAGTAGCGGGGGGGATGGAGAGACC. Protein product: CSARDPSSGGDGET. The CDR3 as a whole reads CSARDPSSGGDGETQYF.

About this clone: The read ends 3 residues before the CDR3 terminus; that terminus is restored from the germline J gene. The V gene is TRBV6-9, the J gene TRBJ2-1; 10 bases align to TRBD2. The V and J ends lost 2 bases and 0 bases, in that order; junction bases with no gene match: 13. Germline CDR1 reads MNHGY; CDR2 reads SVAAGI. The CDR3 contains 20 residues. The sequenced part of the CDR3 DNA is TGTGCCAGCAGTTATGCTCGGGACGGTAGCGGGAGGACCTCCTACAATGAG. Translation gives CASSYARDGSGRTSYNE. The entire CDR3 is CASSYARDGSGRTSYNEQFF.

Incomplete CDR3 DNA: TGTGCCAGCAGCGGGGTGGGGACAGGGGTATACGAG. Protein sequence: CASSGVGTGVYE. The whole CDR3 reads CASSGVGTGVYEQYF. This sequence joins TRBV5-6 and TRBJ2-7; 10 nucleotides align to TRBD1. The sequenced fragment ends 3 residues before the CDR3 boundary, so the rest is inferred from the germline J gene. This CDR3 is 15 amino acids long. Trimming at V came to 4 bases and at J to 4 bases, leaving 8 bases not matched to a gene. Per the germline V gene, CDR1 is SGHDT and CDR2 is YYEEEE.

Regarding this clone: The read falls 3 residues short of the CDR3 end, and the missing part is taken from the germline J gene. This chain connects TRBV5-1 to TRBJ1-2, with TRBD1 matching over 9 bases. The CDR3 consists of 15 residues. CDR1 is SGHRS and CDR2 is YFSETQ in the germline V gene. The J segment lost 5 bases and the V segment lost 6 bases, leaving 11 bases of the junction unmatched. The CDR3 protein is CASTETGGEAYGYTF. The sequenced part of the CDR3 DNA is TGCGCCAGCACAGAAACAGGGGGCGAGGCGTATGGC.

Worth noting for this clone: The CDR3 goes on 3 residues after the read ends, and that part is filled in from the germline J gene. The V call is TRBV28, the J call TRBJ2-6; D is uncertain. The germline V gene encodes CDR1 MDHEN and CDR2 SYDVKM. Trimming took 3 bases from V and 0 from J, leaving 3 bases between them. The CDR3 has 14 residues. The CDR3 reads CASSFNSGANVLTF. The CDR3 bases that were read are TGTGCCAGCAGTTTTAACTCTGGGGCCAACGTC.

For this clone: From the germline J gene comes the end of the CDR3, since the read stops 3 residues before it. The genes are TRBV9 and TRBJ1-3; D is uncertain. Trimming cost V 2 bases and J 1 base, with 4 bases left between them. Germline loops: CDR1 SGDLS, CDR2 YYNGEE. The CDR3 is 13 residues long. The CDR3 loop is CASSVMSGNTIYF. The sequenced CDR3 bases are TGTGCCAGCAGCGTCATGTCTGGAAACACC.

Points on this clone: The CDR3 goes on 3 residues after the read ends, and that part is filled in from the germline J gene. The rearrangement links TRBV5-1 to TRBJ1-5, with TRBD1 matching 9 bases. Germline V lookup: CDR1 SGHRS, CDR2 YFSETQ. The CDR3 covers 15 residues. V shed 1 base and J 2 bases; nucleotides not matched to a gene: 1. CDR3 DNA (partial): TGCGCCAGCAGCTTGACAGGGGGCGGCAATCAGCCC. Protein product: CASSLTGGGNQP. The entire CDR3 protein is CASSLTGGGNQPQHF.

As concerns this clone: Read sequence stops 3 residues before the CDR3 end, and the germline J gene provides the missing end. The chain is built from TRBV10-2 and TRBJ2-1, with TRBD2 matching 8 bases. With V trimmed by 8 bases and J by 6 bases, 9 bases remained unmatched. The CDR3 contains 14 residues. The V gene's germline CDR1 is WSHSY and CDR2 SAAADI. The sequenced part of the CDR3 DNA is TGCGCCAGCGGGACTAGTGTCAAACTCAATGAG. Translating it yields CASGTSVKLNE. The full CDR3 reads CASGTSVKLNEQFF.

As concerns this clone: The missing CDR3 end, 3 residues past where the read stops, is filled in from the germline J gene. The gene calls are TRBV20-1 and TRBJ2-5, with D possibly being TRBD2 (6 bases). With 3 bases removed from V and 0 bases from J, the gap between germline ends came to 11 bases. The V gene's germline CDR1 is DFQATT and CDR2 SNEGSKA (reference sequence). This CDR3 is built from 14 residues. The part of the CDR3 DNA that was read is TGCAGTGCTAGCCGGGGGACCTACCAAGAGACC. As protein: CSASRGTYQET. The full CDR3 protein reads CSASRGTYQETQYF.

Remarks on this clone: The CDR3 goes on 3 residues after the read ends, and that part is filled in from the germline J gene. The V call is TRBV9, the J call TRBJ2-3, with D perhaps TRBD2 (6 bases). V was trimmed by 0 bases and J by 0 bases, leaving 11 bases between them. The CDR3 sequence is 16 residues long. Germline values: CDR1 SGDLS, CDR2 YYNGEE. CDR3: CASSVANRGSTDTQYF. CDR3 DNA, as far as it was read: TGTGCCAGCAGCGTAGCGAACCGGGGGAGCACAGATACG.

About this clone: From the germline J gene comes the end of the CDR3, since the read stops 3 residues before it. The V call is TRBV5-1, the J call TRBJ2-2; a possible D gene is TRBD2 (6 bases). This CDR3 contains 14 residues. Germline loops: CDR1 SGHRS, CDR2 YFSETQ. V dropped 0 bases and J dropped 5 bases, with 8 bases sitting between them. CDR3 DNA, as far as it was read: TGCGCCAGCAGCTTGGGCGGGACTACCGGGGAG. It encodes CASSLGGTTGE. The entire CDR3 reads CASSLGGTTGELFF.

Concerning this clone itself: The read halts 3 residues ahead of the CDR3 end, with the missing end drawn from the germline J gene. The V and J genes are TRBV19 and TRBJ2-1, with 7 positions matching TRBD1. Germline V lookup: CDR1 LNHDA, CDR2 SQIVND (reference sequence). Trimming removed 6 bases from V and 2 bases from J; junction bases left unmatched: 1. The CDR3 extends over 13 amino acids. Here the CDR3 reads CASSGTAYNEQFF. Incomplete CDR3 DNA: TGTGCCAGTAGCGGGACAGCCTACAATGAG.

A word on this clone: With the read ending 3 residues before the CDR3 end, the germline J gene is used to fill in that end. This chain links TRBV9 with TRBJ2-1; tentatively, D is TRBD2 (5 bases). The CDR3 extends over 15 amino acids. The V end was cut by 0 bases, the J end by 6 bases, with 13 bases between. Germline V gene sequence: CDR1 SGDLS, CDR2 YYNGEE. CDR3 bases read: TGTGCCAGCAGCGTAGTCCCGGGGAGTCCCAATGAG. Encoded protein: CASSVVPGSPNE. The full CDR3 is CASSVVPGSPNEQFF.

Of note for this clone: The read stops 3 residues short of the end of the CDR3; the missing end is completed from the germline J gene. The J gene is TRBJ2-1, the V gene TRBV2, with 8 bases fitting TRBD1. This CDR3 has 16 amino acids. Germline CDR1 and CDR2: SNHLY and FYNNEI. Trimming at V came to 2 bases and at J to 8 bases, leaving 11 bases not matched to a gene. Here the CDR3 reads CASSESSGGYFDEQFF. CDR3 DNA, as far as it was read: TGTGCCAGCAGTGAATCATCAGGGGGCTACTTCGATGAG.

CDR3 DNA, as far as it was read: TGTGCCAGCAGCCCGAGGACAGGGGCGGTAGAGACC. This sequence encodes CASSPRTGAVET. The whole CDR3 sequence reads CASSPRTGAVETQYF. The chain recombines TRBV7-9 with TRBJ2-5; TRBD1 matches at 9 bases. With the read ending 3 residues before the CDR3 end, the germline J gene is used to fill in that end. This CDR3 contains 15 residues. In germline, CDR1 is SEHNR, CDR2 FQNEAQ (reference sequence). The trim removed 5 bases at V and 4 bases at J, leaving 8 bases unmatched.